Presented here are 31 T cell receptor beta chains from one specimen sequenced in a study of T cell responses to AZD1222 COVID-19 vaccine. The protocol was immunoSEQ multiplex PCR, while the TCRdb copy is restricted to in-frame clones and leaves out a portion. This sample yields some 110,000 clones, of which approximately 90% are seen a single time; about 4% belongs to the top ten. The sample was peripheral blood, taken 28 days after the second AZD1222 dose. These receptors originate from an adult who received the AZD1222 COVID-19 vaccine.

This chain connects TRBV27 to TRBJ2-7; TRBD1 agrees at 9 bases. The trim removed 1 base at V and 3 bases at J, leaving 4 bases unmatched. CDR3 length: 15 residues. Germline V lookup: CDR1 MNHEY, CDR2 SMNVEV (reference sequence). CDR3 sequence reads: CASSLFGQGYYEQYF. Here the CDR3 DNA reads TGTGCCAGCAGTTTATTCGGACAGGGGTACTACGAGCAGTACTTC.

The chain couples TRBV3-1 (or the pseudogene TRBV3-2) to TRBJ2-5; the match to TRBD2 covers 11 bases. The CDR3 length is 15 residues. V lost 3 bases and J lost 5; bases outside the gene matches: 5. Looked up from germline, CDR1 is LGHDT and CDR2 is YNNKEL (reference sequence). The DNA of the CDR3 is TGTGCCAGCAGCCACGAGACTAGCGGGACGGAGACCCAGTACTTC. Encoded protein: CASSHETSGTETQYF.

V is TRBV7-2 and J is TRBJ1-6, with D unresolved. The CDR3 spans 14 residues. The V gene lost 3 bases and the J gene lost 5 bases, with 8 bases spanning the gap. Germline CDR1 is SGHTA and CDR2 is FQGNSA. CDR3 residues: CASSFSGDNSPLHF. The CDR3 coding sequence is TGTGCCAGCAGCTTTTCCGGGGATAATTCACCCCTCCACTTT.

The CDR3 sequence: CASEDRARSSYNEQFF. The CDR3 DNA follows: TGTGCCAGCGAGGACAGGGCCAGAAGCTCCTACAATGAGCAGTTCTTC. The chain has TRBV5-4 and TRBJ2-1; 8 nucleotides match TRBD1. Germline V lookup: CDR1 SGHNT, CDR2 YYREEE (reference sequence). CDR3 length equals 16 residues. Losses at the gene ends were 7 bases for V and 0 bases for J; bases not matched to a gene: 9. Using reference TRBV5-4 and TRBJ2-1 for the parts outside the CDR3, the full variable domain is ETGVTQSPTHLIKTRGQQVTLRCSSQSGHNTVSWYQQALGQGPQFIFQYYREEENGRGNFPPRFSGLQFPNYSSELNVNALELDDSALYLCASEDRARSSYNEQFFGPGTRLTVL.

This chain uses TRBV30 with TRBJ2-7; 7 nucleotides align to TRBD1. This CDR3 has 14 residues. V shed 0 bases and J 0 bases; nucleotides not matched to a gene: 2. Germline V lookup: CDR1 GTSNPN, CDR2 SVGIG (reference sequence). The CDR3: CAWSVGDSSYEQYF. The DNA for the CDR3 is TGTGCCTGGAGTGTAGGGGACAGCTCCTACGAGCAGTACTTC.

The J gene is TRBJ1-3, the V gene TRBV7-8; no clear D gene. CDR3 length equals 14 residues. V lost 1 base and J 1 base, leaving 5 bases between the germline ends. Per the germline V gene, CDR1 is SGHVS and CDR2 is FQNEAQ. The CDR3 DNA is TGTGCCAGCAGCTTAGGAGTATCTGGAAACACCATATATTTT. The encoded protein is CASSLGVSGNTIYF.

The J gene is TRBJ1-2, the V gene TRBV27; D unresolved. Deletions cut 3 bases from V and 7 bases from J, with 12 bases between. There are 13 residues in the CDR3. From germline, CDR1 is MNHEY and CDR2 SMNVEV (reference sequence). The CDR3 spells CASSFGDTAGYTF. The CDR3 DNA follows: TGTGCCAGCAGTTTTGGGGATACGGCTGGCTACACCTTC.

The rearrangement links TRBV3-1 (or the pseudogene TRBV3-2) to TRBJ2-1, with D perhaps matching TRBD2 (5 bases). Deletions cut 4 bases from V and 7 bases from J, with 14 bases between. Germline CDR1 reads LGHDT; CDR2 reads YNNKEL (reference sequence). The CDR3 covers 14 residues. The CDR3, as DNA: TGTGCCAGCAGCCGCAGCGGCGTTTATAATGAGCAGTTCTTC. Translated: CASSRSGVYNEQFF.

The chain joins TRBV21-1 to TRBJ2-1; the D segment call TRBD2 is taken from the table without a DNA check. TRBV21-1 is described as a pseudogene. The CDR3 covers 17 residues. The chain's CDR3 is CASSKVRAGRTYNEQFF. The CDR3 DNA is TGTGCCAGCAGCAAGGTGAGAGCGGGGAGAACCTACAATGAGCAGTTCTTC.

The chain employs TRBV7-9 and TRBJ1-1, with a weak D call TRBD1 (5 bases). V was pared by 6 bases and J by 4 bases, with 15 bases between. The CDR3 covers 14 residues. Germline V gene data show CDR1 as SEHNR and CDR2 as FQNEAQ (reference sequence). This CDR3 reads CASRLPGPVTEAFF. CDR3 sequence (DNA): TGTGCCAGCAGACTACCGGGACCCGTCACTGAAGCTTTCTTT. Using reference TRBV7-9 and TRBJ1-1 for the parts outside the CDR3, the full variable domain is DTGVSQNPRHKITKRGQNVTFRCDPISEHNRLYWYRQTLGQGPEFLTYFQNEAQLEKSRLLSDRFSAERPKGSFSTLEIQRTEQGDSAMYLCASRLPGPVTEAFFGQGTRLTVV.

This CDR3 reads CASSTGQVNTEAFF. The CDR3 nucleotides are TGTGCCAGTAGTACCGGACAGGTCAACACTGAAGCTTTCTTT. The rearrangement links TRBV19 to TRBJ1-1; 7 bases agree with TRBD1. Germline CDR1 and CDR2: LNHDA and SQIVND (reference sequence). The CDR3 runs 14 residues. With 4 bases clipped from V and 2 bases from J, the junction kept 4 bases outside the gene matches.

J is TRBJ2-6 and V is TRBV28; D gene unclear. The CDR3 totals 17 residues. The V end was cut by 3 bases, the J end by 0 bases, with 12 bases between. The germline gives CDR1 MDHEN, CDR2 SYDVKM. The DNA for the CDR3 is TGTGCCAGCAGTTTTTGGGTATCGGTCTCTGGGGCCAACGTCCTGACTTTC. Translated, it gives CASSFWVSVSGANVLTF.

This chain connects TRBV29-1 to TRBJ1-1; D possibly corresponds to TRBD1 (6 bases). The CDR3 has 12 residues. Between the trimmed V and J ends, which lost 6 bases and 3 bases, there was a span of 11 bases. The germline V gene has CDR1 SQVTM and CDR2 ANQGSEA. CDR3 in DNA: TGCAGCGTACAGGGTCTTTACACTGAAGCTTTCTTT. Translation: CSVQGLYTEAFF.

The chain links TRBV14 to TRBJ2-5, with D tentatively TRBD1 (5 bases). Germline CDR1 is SGHDN and CDR2 is FVKESK. V dropped 1 base and J dropped 5 bases, with 14 bases sitting between them. The CDR3 runs to 15 residues. CDR3 sequence (DNA): TGTGCCAGCAGCCAAGGACAGTTGGGTGGGGAGACCCAGTACTTC. It translates to CASSQGQLGGETQYF.

This clone showed up just once. The rearrangement uses TRBV29-1 and TRBJ1-2; D is ambiguous. V lost 4 bases, J lost 8 bases, and 11 bases lay in between. Germline lookup yields CDR1 SQVTM and CDR2 ANQGSEA. The CDR3 runs 11 residues. DNA of the CDR3: TGCAGCGTTGGGGCGGACGGCGGCTACACCTTC. Protein sequence: CSVGADGGYTF.

Remarks on this clone: The sample holds other DNA sequences that translate to the same CDR3. The rearrangement joins TRBV9 to TRBJ1-2; D is unresolved. V lost 0 bases, J lost 3 bases, and 6 bases lay in between. CDR3 length: 13 amino acids. Germline loops: CDR1 SGDLS, CDR2 YYNGEE. CDR3 protein: CASSVGADYGYTF. The CDR3 bases are TGTGCCAGCAGCGTAGGGGCGGACTATGGCTACACCTTC. Combining the CDR3 with reference TRBV9 and TRBJ1-2 gives the whole variable domain DSGVTQTPKHLITATGQRVTLRCSPRSGDLSVYWYQQSLDQGLQFLIQYYNGEERAKGNILERFSAQQFPDLHSELNLSSLELGDSALYFCASSVGADYGYTFGSGTRLTVV.

The chain uses TRBV11-2 and TRBJ2-7, with TRBD1 identical over 10 bases. The CDR3 has 15 amino acids. CDR1 is SGHAT, CDR2 FQNNGV, per germline. The V segment lost 6 bases and the J segment 4 bases; nucleotides outside the gene matches: 9. DNA for the CDR3: TGTGCCAGCAGACGGACGGGACAGGGGATTTACGAGCAGTACTTC. Its protein product is CASRRTGQGIYEQYF.

The J gene is TRBJ1-2, the V gene TRBV20-1; D is undetermined. Trimming took off 3 bases at V and 7 bases at J, with 12 bases between the two ends. Germline CDR1 DFQATT, CDR2 SNEGSKA (reference sequence). There are 12 residues in the CDR3. Written as DNA, the CDR3 is TGCAGTGCTAGTAACCCGTCGATTGGCTACACCTTC. Translated: CSASNPSIGYTF.

The chain has TRBV29-1 and TRBJ2-4, with D tentatively TRBD1 (5 bases). This CDR3 contains 13 residues. Germline CDR1 and CDR2: SQVTM and ANQGSEA. The V and J ends lost 7 bases and 3 bases respectively, with 13 bases between them. DNA for the CDR3: TGCAGCGGGACGCTAGGGGACAAAAACATTCAGTACTTC. Protein sequence: CSGTLGDKNIQYF.

This chain connects TRBV10-3 to TRBJ1-2; TRBD1 agrees at 8 bases. J gave up 7 bases and V 0 bases, and 10 bases lay outside the gene matches. The CDR3 spans 16 residues. Germline V CDR1 and CDR2: ENHRY, SYGVKD. CDR3 nucleotides: TGTGCCATCAGTGAGTCTAATGGGCCAGGGGGCGGTGGCTACACCTTC. Translating it yields CAISESNGPGGGGYTF.

V and J are TRBV7-3 and TRBJ1-5; D uncertain. Germline V CDR1 and CDR2: SGHTA, FQGTGA. The CDR3 has 18 amino acids. V was cut by 4 bases and J by 4 bases, with 23 bases left in between. CDR3 amino acids: CASSSLDGHSKSNQPQHF. DNA for the CDR3: TGTGCCAGCAGCTCCTTGGACGGGCACTCAAAGAGTAATCAGCCCCAGCATTTT.

This clone was observed a few times. The chain joins TRBV15 to TRBJ2-7; D not resolved. CDR1 is LNHNV and CDR2 is YYDKDF in the germline V gene (reference sequence). The CDR3 totals 12 residues. V was clipped by 5 bases and J by 0 bases, with 5 bases between them. The CDR3 loop reads CATSGDSYEQYF. The DNA for the CDR3 is TGTGCCACCAGCGGGGACTCCTACGAGCAGTACTTC.

This rearrangement joins TRBV11-2 to TRBJ1-2, with 7 nucleotides matching TRBD1. The V gene's germline CDR1 is SGHAT and CDR2 FQNNGV. Trimming took 2 bases from V and 1 from J; bases not matched to a gene: 4. The CDR3 runs 15 residues. CDR3 protein: CASSLTGAFNYGYTF. CDR3 DNA sequence: TGTGCCAGCAGCTTAACAGGGGCCTTTAACTATGGCTACACCTTC.

The J gene is TRBJ1-2, the V gene TRBV4-3; D not certain. V was clipped by 0 bases and J by 4 bases, with 12 bases between them. The CDR3 is made up of 15 amino acids. CDR1 LGHNA and CDR2 YSLEER come from the germline V gene. For the CDR3, the DNA is TGCGCCAGCAGCCAAGAATCAGACTACTTCTATGGCTACACCTTC. Translating it yields CASSQESDYFYGYTF.

The J gene is TRBJ1-1, the V gene TRBV5-6; tentative D call: TRBD1 (6 bases). The CDR3 extends over 14 amino acids. CDR1 is SGHDT, CDR2 YYEEEE, per germline. Trimming stripped 3 bases from V and 0 bases from J, with 9 bases between. The CDR3 bases are TGTGCCAGCAGCTCGGGACAAATGAACACTGAAGCTTTCTTT. Residues: CASSSGQMNTEAFF.

The chain links TRBV4-3 to TRBJ2-2, with D perhaps being TRBD1 or TRBD2 (7 bases each). CDR1 and CDR2 from the germline V gene are LGHNA and YSLEER. Trimming removed 3 bases at V and 5 bases at J, with 13 bases between. CDR3 length: 15 amino acids. CDR3 residues: CASSHRGGCTGELFF. The CDR3 nucleotides are TGCGCCAGCAGCCACAGGGGGGGCTGTACCGGGGAGCTGTTTTTT.

CDR3 DNA sequence: TGCGCCAGCAGCCAGGGACTGGGGGGCTACACCTTC. Its translation is CASSQGLGGYTF. The chain employs TRBV4-3 and TRBJ1-2, with D tentatively TRBD1 (5 bases). The CDR3 runs 12 residues. Germline assignment: CDR1 LGHNA and CDR2 YSLEER. Trimming shortened V by 3 bases and J by 8 bases, and 10 bases separated the two germline ends.

V and J are TRBV12-3 or TRBV12-4 and TRBJ2-1, with no clear D. CDR3 size: 12 residues. The V gene lost 5 bases and the J gene lost 4 bases, with 6 bases spanning the gap. The CDR3 DNA reads as TGTGCCAGCAGTCGGGCTTACAATGAGCAGTTCTTC. This encodes CASSRAYNEQFF.

The chain carries TRBV19 and TRBJ1-1; possibly TRBD1 for D (5 bases). Trimming removed 0 bases at V and 3 bases at J, with 14 bases between. In germline, CDR1 is LNHDA, CDR2 SQIVND (reference sequence). This CDR3 contains 16 residues. The CDR3 nucleotides are TGTGCCAGTAGTATAGATCCAGGGCGGGGGGACACTGAAGCTTTCTTT. It encodes CASSIDPGRGDTEAFF.

This clone occurred once. The rearrangement uses TRBV28 and TRBJ1-1, with TRBD1 as a possible D gene (5 bases). V was shortened by 11 bases and J by 5 bases, with 15 bases between the two germline ends. CDR1 and CDR2 (germline): MDHEN, SYDVKM. The CDR3 runs to 12 residues. The chain's CDR3 is CAASGVKTEAFF. The DNA of the CDR3 is TGTGCCGCGTCGGGGGTAAAGACTGAAGCTTTCTTT.

This sequence joins TRBV28 and TRBJ1-1; the match to TRBD1 covers 12 bases. CDR3 size: 15 residues. Germline assignment: CDR1 MDHEN and CDR2 SYDVKM. Germline trimming cut 4 bases from V and 5 bases from J; bases unmatched to any gene: 5. CDR3 loop: CASSSGQGAPTEAFF. CDR3 DNA sequence: TGTGCCAGCAGTTCGGGACAGGGGGCGCCTACTGAAGCTTTCTTT.